These T cell receptor beta chains were read from a single sample in a study of T cell changes during pregnancy in multiple sclerosis. Measured with immunoSEQ multiplex PCR; TCRdb has only the in-frame clones, and not every one. The sample consists of approximately 52,000 clones, just over 85% of them appearing once. Sample: CD4+ T cells from peripheral blood mononuclear cells, taken in the second trimester of pregnancy. Receptors were obtained from a female donor with multiple sclerosis, enrolled in a pregnancy study. The CDR3 runs from the conserved cysteine through the conserved F or W. Fields, in order: D gene, J gene, V gene, clone size, CDR3 protein, CDR3 DNA. D genes are given only for firm matches. Clone sizes are given selectively: once, few, many, or a class where the clone is expanded.

TRBD1,TRBJ2-3,TRBV19,.,CASRRQGRSTDTQYF,TGTGCCAGTAGGAGACAGGGGCGAAGCACAGATACGCAGTATTTT
TRBD1,TRBJ1-1,TRBV18,medium-sized,CASSATGGTEAFF,TGTGCCAGCTCAGCGACAGGGGGGACTGAAGCTTTCTTT
.,TRBJ2-2,TRBV5-4,.,CASSLSLAANTGELFF,TGTGCCAGCAGCTTAAGCCTAGCCGCGAACACCGGGGAGCTGTTTTTT
.,TRBJ1-6,TRBV19,.,CASSTGLSRNSPLHF,TGTGCCAGTAGCACGGGATTGTCCAGGAATTCACCCCTCCACTTT
TRBD1,TRBJ2-6,TRBV6-1,.,CASGGQGPILLSSGANVLTF,TGTGCCAGCGGTGGACAGGGCCCTATCCTCTTATCCTCTGGGGCCAACGTCCTGACTTTC
.,TRBJ2-3,TRBV6-6,.,CASSYAGTKVTDTQYF,TGTGCCAGCAGTTACGCCGGGACAAAGGTGACAGATACGCAGTATTTT
.,TRBJ1-4,TRBV30,few,CAWSVRGGLFF,TGTGCCTGGAGTGTACGAGGGGGACTGTTTTTT
TRBD2,TRBJ2-7,TRBV14,.,CASSQDSWTSGRFYEQYF,TGTGCCAGCAGCCAAGATAGTTGGACTAGCGGGAGGTTCTACGAGCAGTACTTC
TRBD1,TRBJ2-7,TRBV7-9,.,CASSLGRTGYDEQYF,TGTGCCAGCAGCTTAGGCCGGACAGGGTATGACGAGCAGTACTTC
TRBD1,TRBJ1-2,TRBV19,.,CASSTGQGTDGYTF,TGTGCCAGTAGTACCGGCCAGGGGACAGACGGCTACACCTTC